This is a list of T cell receptor beta chains from one sample in a study of chemoradiotherapy in HPV16-positive cancers. The data were produced by immunoSEQ multiplex PCR, yet TCRdb's version contains in-frame clones alone and is incomplete. The profile shows over 8,500 clones, approximately 74% of them singletons. The sample here was taken from a patient who underwent chemoradiotherapy. The source is a human donor with HPV-associated anogenital cancer. The CDR3 runs from the conserved cysteine through the conserved F or W. Fields, in order: V gene, D gene, J gene, CDR3 protein. D genes are given only for firm matches.

TRBV9,TRBD2,TRBJ2-2,CASSVGGLVGTGELFF
TRBV7-6,NA,TRBJ2-3,CASSLNPASTDTQYF
TRBV2,TRBD2,TRBJ2-3,CASSVGGGPTDTQYF
TRBV9,NA,TRBJ1-1,CASSGGTLGNTEAFF
TRBV19,NA,TRBJ2-7,CASSPQYSYEQYF
TRBV23-1,NA,TRBJ2-4,CASSQPGLAKNIQYF
TRBV28,NA,TRBJ2-1,CASSFLQGVHNEQFF
TRBV15,TRBD2,TRBJ2-1,CATSRDTSGYNEQFF
TRBV7-8,NA,TRBJ1-1,CASSLARGPTSNTEAFF
TRBV7-6,TRBD1,TRBJ1-6,CASSLGDRGHSPLHF
TRBV5-6,NA,TRBJ2-1,CASSLMGLSYNEQFF
TRBV6-5,NA,TRBJ2-1,CASRSTTKGNEQFF
TRBV10-2,TRBD1,TRBJ1-1,CASNNRGGAGTEAFF
TRBV7-7,TRBD1,TRBJ2-6,CASSSGQGAGANVLTF